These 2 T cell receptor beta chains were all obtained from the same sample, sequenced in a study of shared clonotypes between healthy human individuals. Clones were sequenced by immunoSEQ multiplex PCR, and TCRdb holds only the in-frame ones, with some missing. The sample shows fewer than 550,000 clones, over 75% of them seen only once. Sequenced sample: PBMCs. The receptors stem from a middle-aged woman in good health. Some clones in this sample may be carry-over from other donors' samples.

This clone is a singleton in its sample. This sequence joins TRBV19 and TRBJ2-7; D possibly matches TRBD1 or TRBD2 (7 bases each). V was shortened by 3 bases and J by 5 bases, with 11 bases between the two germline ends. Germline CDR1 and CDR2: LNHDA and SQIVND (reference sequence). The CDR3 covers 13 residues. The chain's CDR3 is CASSIPGGDEQYF. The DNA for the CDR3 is TGTGCCAGTAGTATCCCAGGGGGGGACGAGCAGTACTTC.

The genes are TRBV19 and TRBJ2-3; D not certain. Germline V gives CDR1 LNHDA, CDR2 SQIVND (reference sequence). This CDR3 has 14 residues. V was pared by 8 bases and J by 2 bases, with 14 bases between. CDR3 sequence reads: CASRRRRDTDTQYF. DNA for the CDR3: TGTGCCAGTCGACGGCGGAGAGACACAGATACGCAGTATTTT.